This TCR beta chain originates from a study of vaccination and CD4 T cells after COVID-19. About the research overall: Participants got two doses of BNT162b2 or mRNA-1273 vaccine.

TCRdb re-analysed the PCR reads in MiXCR, keeping a single row per CDR3 protein. In the table there are about 15,000 distinct CDR3 sequences, roughly two thirds of which are singletons. V lost 7 bases, J lost 7 bases, and 13 bases lay in between. CDR3 length: 12 amino acids. Germline V gene sequence: CDR1 MNHNS, CDR2 SASEGT. This chain connects TRBV6-1 to TRBJ1-2; D perhaps matches TRBD1 (5 bases). The sequence came from a human donor who had recovered from COVID-19. Sequenced here: CD4+ T cells from blood, sampled after SARS-CoV-2 vaccination. This chain's CDR3 is CASKEGRGGYTF. As DNA, the CDR3 is TGTGCCAGCAAGGAGGGGAGAGGTGGCTACACCTTC.